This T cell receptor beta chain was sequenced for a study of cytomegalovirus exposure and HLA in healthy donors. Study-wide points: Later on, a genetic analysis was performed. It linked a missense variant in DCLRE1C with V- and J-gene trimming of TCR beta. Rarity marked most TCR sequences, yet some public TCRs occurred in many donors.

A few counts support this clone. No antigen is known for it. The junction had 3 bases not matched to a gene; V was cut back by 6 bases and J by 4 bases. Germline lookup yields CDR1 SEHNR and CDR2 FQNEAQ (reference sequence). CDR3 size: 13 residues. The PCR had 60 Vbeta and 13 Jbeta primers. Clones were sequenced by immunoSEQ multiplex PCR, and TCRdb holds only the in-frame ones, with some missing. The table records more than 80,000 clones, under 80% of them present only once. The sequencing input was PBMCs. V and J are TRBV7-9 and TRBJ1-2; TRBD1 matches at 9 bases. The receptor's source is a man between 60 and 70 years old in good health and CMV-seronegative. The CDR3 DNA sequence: TGTGCCAGCAGTTTGGACAGGGGCTATGGCTACACCTTC. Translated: CASSLDRGYGYTF. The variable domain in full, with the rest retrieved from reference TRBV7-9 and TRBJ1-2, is DTGVSQNPRHKITKRGQNVTFRCDPISEHNRLYWYRQTLGQGPEFLTYFQNEAQLEKSRLLSDRFSAERPKGSFSTLEIQRTEQGDSAMYLCASSLDRGYGYTFGSGTRLTVV.